This TCR beta chain was observed in a study of OX40 agonist ivuxolimab in advanced cancers. Whole-study context: Patients received ivuxolimab, an intravenous treatment, every 2 weeks at 0.01 to 10 mg/kg.

Sequencing was performed with immunoSEQ multiplex PCR; in TCRdb, only in-frame clones are kept and a portion is missing. The sample lists about 80,000 clones; approximately 86% were seen once. A word on this clone: Its antigen remains unknown.

Germline CDR1 and CDR2: LGHNA and YSLEER. Between the trimmed V and J ends, which lost 4 bases and 8 bases, there was a span of 12 bases. The CDR3 loop spans 13 amino acids. Study-wide results and caveats: In the 0.1 to 3.0 mg/kg range, CD4+ and CD8+ blood T cells had expanded clonally by week 6.

The sample in question was CD4+ or CD8+ T cells sorted from blood, obtained in a trial of the OX40 agonist ivuxolimab. The sequence came from an adult with an advanced solid tumor such as melanoma, head and neck, liver or kidney cancer. The chain carries TRBV4-3 and TRBJ2-1; maybe TRBD2 (5 bases). CDR3 bases: TGCGCCAGCAGCCCCCGGAGTAGCGATGAGCAGTTCTTC. It is translated as CASSPRSSDEQFF.